This passage covers 20 T cell receptor beta chains from one sample sequenced in a study of neurological immune-mediated disorders. TCRdb reanalysed the 5' RACE reads using MiXCR and keeps one entry per CDR3 protein. The repertoire holds 65,000 to 75,000 distinct CDR3 sequences, roughly 5% seen once, with approximately 5.6% in the top ten. Sequencing was performed on PBMCs. The source is a human donor with multiple sclerosis. The donor label of this sample is uncertain.

This clonotype was seen ten or more times. This chain uses TRBV5-1 with TRBJ2-7, with D tentatively TRBD2 (5 bases). V was trimmed by 6 bases and J by 3 bases, leaving 13 bases between them. The CDR3 is 13 residues long. Germline V CDR1 and CDR2: SGHRS, YFSETQ. The CDR3 DNA follows: TGCGCCAGCACCGACCTACGGGGCTACGAGCAGTACTTC. This encodes CASTDLRGYEQYF.

At least ten counts were recorded for this clonotype. The chain combines TRBV15 with TRBJ2-5, with a possible D match to TRBD2 (5 bases). The CDR3 runs to 13 residues. The V end was cut by 0 bases, the J end by 7 bases, with 9 bases between. Germline V CDR1 and CDR2: LNHNV, YYDKDF (reference sequence). The CDR3 here is CATSRERVLTQYF. CDR3 in DNA: TGTGCCACCAGCAGAGAGAGGGTATTGACCCAGTACTTC.

There are many counts of this clonotype. The chain has TRBV20-1 and TRBJ2-7; D is possibly TRBD1 (6 bases). The V end lost 3 bases, the J end lost 5 bases, and 11 bases lay between the germline ends. The CDR3 has 12 amino acids. Germline CDR1 DFQATT, CDR2 SNEGSKA (reference sequence). Here the CDR3 DNA reads TGCAGTGCTAGCCAGGGGTACCACGAGCAGTACTTC. Its translation: CSASQGYHEQYF.

The sample holds many counts of this clonotype. V gene TRBV12-3 or TRBV12-4 combines with J gene TRBJ2-2; D is undetermined. Trimming stripped 3 bases from V and 7 bases from J, with 9 bases between. This CDR3 comprises 13 residues. DNA for the CDR3: TGTGCCAGCAGTTTTCGGCTTGGCGGGGAGCTGTTTTTT. This sequence encodes CASSFRLGGELFF.

This clonotype was observed at least ten times. The gene calls are TRBV7-2 and TRBJ2-2; 9 bases align to TRBD1. V was pared by 1 base and J by 11 bases, with 8 bases of the junction left unmatched. From germline, CDR1 is SGHTA and CDR2 FQGNSA. The length of the CDR3 is 15 residues. The CDR3 reads CASSLETGGKGELFF. The CDR3 DNA reads as TGTGCCAGCAGCTTAGAGACAGGGGGAAAGGGCGAGCTGTTTTTT.

This clonotype came up many times. V usage is TRBV5-1 and J usage is TRBJ2-2; 7 nucleotides align to TRBD1. Per the germline V gene, CDR1 is SGHRS and CDR2 is YFSETQ. V lost 7 bases to trimming and J lost 6 bases; unmatched junction nucleotides: 12. The CDR3 is 15 amino acids. This CDR3 is CASRDRARVPGELFF. The CDR3 DNA reads as TGCGCCAGCCGAGACAGGGCGAGGGTCCCCGGGGAGCTGTTTTTT. The full variable domain, rest sourced from reference TRBV5-1 and TRBJ2-2, is KAGVTQTPRYLIKTRGQQVTLSCSPISGHRSVSWYQQTPGQGLQFLFEYFSETQRNKGNFPGRFSGRQFSNSRSEMNVSTLELGDSALYLCASRDRARVPGELFFGEGSRLTVL.

The rearrangement joins TRBV10-1 to TRBJ1-3; TRBD1 matches at 10 bases. Germline V CDR1 and CDR2: WNHNN, SYGVQD (reference sequence). The CDR3 is 24 residues long. The trim removed 3 bases at V and 2 bases at J, leaving 28 bases unmatched. This chain's CDR3 is CASSDPGTGAGTPGLRRAGNTIYF. The DNA of the CDR3 is TGCGCCAGCAGTGACCCCGGGACAGGGGCCGGGACGCCAGGTTTGCGGAGGGCTGGAAACACCATATATTTT.

The table lists this clonotype with many counts. The V call is TRBV12-3 or TRBV12-4, the J call TRBJ2-1; 9 nucleotides line up with TRBD1. The ends lost 4 bases at V and 6 bases at J; junction bases unmatched: 4. This CDR3 comprises 14 residues. The CDR3, as DNA: TGTGCCAGCAGTTCGACGGACAGGGGCAATGAGCAGTTCTTC. This gives the protein CASSSTDRGNEQFF.

This clonotype was detected many times. The chain recombines TRBV18 with TRBJ2-2; D is tentatively TRBD1 or TRBD2 (5 bases each). V dropped 3 bases and J dropped 3 bases, with 14 bases sitting between them. Germline values: CDR1 KGHSH, CDR2 LQKENI. The CDR3 has 16 residues. The CDR3 here is CASSPGDVRYTGELFF. CDR3 bases: TGTGCCAGCTCACCGGGGGATGTTCGATACACCGGGGAGCTGTTTTTT.

This clonotype has a count of ten or more. The chain recombines TRBV5-1 with TRBJ1-4; a weak D match, TRBD1 (6 bases). Germline loops: CDR1 SGHRS, CDR2 YFSETQ. This CDR3 comprises 14 residues. Trimming stripped 5 bases from V and 6 bases from J, with 14 bases between. In DNA form, the CDR3 reads TGCGCCAGCAGTCGGCAGGGGACTGATGAAAAACTGTTTTTT. Translating gives CASSRQGTDEKLFF.

This clonotype was observed at least ten times. The chain has TRBV5-1 and TRBJ2-3, with D unclear. V was cut by 1 base and J by 1 base, with 13 bases left in between. The CDR3 length is 16 residues. In germline, CDR1 is SGHRS, CDR2 YFSETQ. The CDR3 protein is CASSLQPALRTDTQYF. The CDR3 coding sequence is TGCGCCAGCAGCTTGCAGCCGGCCCTTCGCACAGATACGCAGTATTTT.

This clonotype has a count of ten or more. The chain uses TRBV29-1 and TRBJ2-2; 7 bases line up with TRBD1. The V gene end was trimmed by 0 bases and the J gene end by 2 bases; junction bases not matched to a gene: 3. The CDR3 loop spans 15 amino acids. CDR1 is SQVTM and CDR2 is ANQGSEA in the germline V gene. The CDR3 DNA sequence: TGCAGCGTTGAAGACCGGGACAGAAACACCGGGGAGCTGTTTTTT. Its translation: CSVEDRDRNTGELFF.

At least ten counts were recorded for this clonotype. The V call is TRBV29-1, the J call TRBJ2-2, with 8 bases that match TRBD1. V lost 2 bases, J lost 4 bases, and 9 bases stayed unmatched. The V gene's germline CDR1 is SQVTM and CDR2 ANQGSEA. The CDR3 loop spans 16 amino acids. The CDR3 loop reads CSVETEQGAATGELFF. The CDR3 DNA is TGCAGCGTTGAAACGGAGCAGGGGGCGGCCACCGGGGAGCTGTTTTTT.

Ten or more counts support this clonotype. The chain recombines TRBV7-2 with TRBJ2-3; D call uncertain. Deletions cut 1 base from V and 3 bases from J, with 14 bases between. Germline V gene sequence: CDR1 SGHTA, CDR2 FQGNSA. There are 16 residues in the CDR3. The CDR3 bases are TGTGCCAGCAGCTTAGAGGCGAGCACCGGGACAGATACGCAGTATTTT. This encodes CASSLEASTGTDTQYF.

This clonotype was found once. The genes are TRBV19 and TRBJ2-1; 10 bases are a match to TRBD1. Germline CDR1 reads LNHDA; CDR2 reads SQIVND (reference sequence). This CDR3 contains 16 residues. The trim removed 5 bases at V and 8 bases at J, leaving 12 bases unmatched. The CDR3 DNA reads TGTGCCAGTAGTCCCCTGGGACAGGGGAGGGTGGATGAGCAGTTCTTC. Its protein is CASSPLGQGRVDEQFF. Drawing the rest from reference TRBV19 and TRBJ2-1, the complete variable domain is DGGITQSPKYLFRKEGQNVTLSCEQNLNHDAMYWYRQDPGQGLRLIYYSQIVNDFQKGDIAEGYSVSREKKESFPLTVTSAQKNPTAFYLCASSPLGQGRVDEQFFGPGTRLTVL.

This clonotype was seen repeatedly, ten times or more. The chain uses TRBV10-3 and TRBJ2-1, with D unresolved. Trimming cost V 2 bases and J 5 bases, with 13 bases left between them. The germline V gene encodes CDR1 ENHRY and CDR2 SYGVKD. The CDR3 has 15 amino acids. The CDR3 sequence is CAISEPKGVDNEQFF. CDR3 nucleotides: TGTGCCATCAGTGAGCCTAAGGGTGTGGACAATGAGCAGTTCTTC.

This clonotype appeared many times. The chain couples TRBV5-1 to TRBJ1-1; a weak D match, TRBD1 (6 bases). Germline lookup yields CDR1 SGHRS and CDR2 YFSETQ. The CDR3 consists of 12 residues. Trimming cost V 4 bases and J 3 bases, with 7 bases left between them. CDR3 DNA sequence: TGCGCCAGCAGCCCAGGGGACACTGAAGCTTTCTTT. This translates into CASSPGDTEAFF.

This clonotype was seen ten or more times. The V call is TRBV7-9, the J call TRBJ1-1; D gene unclear. Germline assignment: CDR1 SEHNR and CDR2 FQNEAQ (reference sequence). The CDR3 contains 15 residues. V dropped 5 bases and J dropped 5 bases, with 18 bases sitting between them. CDR3 sequence: CASSPFAGVLTEAFF. The CDR3 DNA reads TGTGCCAGCAGCCCCTTCGCGGGAGTATTAACTGAAGCTTTCTTT.

There are many counts of this clonotype. The chain employs TRBV6-2 or TRBV6-3 and TRBJ2-2; D ambiguous. V lost 7 bases to trimming and J lost 6 bases, with 15 bases between them. The germline gives CDR1 MNHEY, CDR2 SVGEGT. The CDR3 has 14 amino acids. In nucleotides, the CDR3 is TGTGCCAGCAAGGGCGCCGGGCACGCCGGGGAGCTGTTTTTT. Translation gives CASKGAGHAGELFF.

This clonotype appeared many times. V is TRBV12-3 or TRBV12-4 and J is TRBJ1-5, with D unclear. Trimming stripped 0 bases from V and 2 bases from J, with 5 bases between. The CDR3 consists of 14 residues. CDR3 DNA: TGTGCCAGCAGTTTAGCTGGGGGCAATCAGCCCCAGCATTTT. It codes for CASSLAGGNQPQHF.